The 19 T cell receptor beta chains presented below share a single source sample, sequenced in a study of regulatory T cells in long-lasting Graves disease. Time point in this sample: newly diagnosed GD, antithyroid drugs for less than 3 months. RNA extracted from PBMCs served as the sequencing template. Building of the TCR beta libraries involved iRepertoire HTBI primers and Arm-PCR of CDR3 regions. TCRdb re-called the multiplex PCR reads with MiXCR, one entry per CDR3 protein. The table has about 320,000 distinct CDR3 sequences, over 15% seen once. The source was peripheral blood mononuclear cells (PBMCs), collected at new diagnosis, from a patient treated with antithyroid drugs. These receptors came from a female donor with Graves disease.

Concerning this clonotype itself: This may arise from a read error, as a much more abundant clone is one base away. The rearrangement links TRBV15 to TRBJ2-3, with 7 positions matching TRBD2. The DNA matches TRBJ2-7 better at its end, which makes the J call doubtful. The CDR3 totals 16 residues. The germline gives CDR1 LNHNV, CDR2 YYDKDF (reference sequence). The CDR3 here is CATSRDTAGEANEQYF. The CDR3, as DNA: TGTGCCACCAGCAGAGATACGGCGGGAGAGGCAAATGAGCAGTACTTC.

This clonotype was seen more than once but under ten times. The CDR3 spells CASSRQGRGSSQETQYF. The CDR3 DNA is TGCGCCAGCAGCCGACAAGGGCGGGGATCCTCCCAAGAGACCCAGTACTTC. V gene TRBV5-1 combines with J gene TRBJ2-5, with D perhaps matching TRBD2 (6 bases). From germline, CDR1 is SGHRS and CDR2 YFSETQ. Trimming stripped 4 bases from V and 1 base from J, with 20 bases between. The length of the CDR3 is 17 residues.

This chain joins TRBV11-3 and TRBJ2-7; tentatively, D is TRBD1 or TRBD2 (5 bases each). The CDR3 consists of 14 residues. The germline gives CDR1 SGHNT, CDR2 YENEEA. V was trimmed by 6 bases and J by 0 bases, leaving 12 bases between them. Written as DNA, the CDR3 is TGTGCCAGCAGTTACGGGGCCCTCTCCTACGAGCAGTACTTC. Translation: CASSYGALSYEQYF. Filled out from reference TRBV11-3 and TRBJ2-7, the complete variable domain reads EAGVVQSPRYKIIEKKQPVAFWCNPISGHNTLYWYLQNLGQGPELLIRYENEEAVDDSQLPKDRFSAERLKGVDSTLKIQPAELGDSAVYLCASSYGALSYEQYFGPGTRLTVT.

This clonotype was detected only a few times. Since no conserved phenylalanine or tryptophan closes the CDR3, a read error is the likely cause. The DNA for the CDR3 is TGTGCCAGCAGTCCAGGGACAGGGAAGGGACTAGCGGGAGAGCGCGAGCAGTACCTC. Its translation: CASSPGTGKGLAGEREQYL. This sequence joins TRBV6-1 and TRBJ2-7, with 14 bases that match TRBD2. Germline V gives CDR1 MNHNS, CDR2 SASEGT. The CDR3 sequence is 19 residues long. Trimming cost V 5 bases and J 6 bases; bases outside gene matches: 18.

This clonotype was seen ten or more times. The CDR3 DNA reads TGTGCCAGCAGTGAACAGGGGCTTTACAATGAGCAGTTCTTC. This translates into CASSEQGLYNEQFF. V gene TRBV2 combines with J gene TRBJ2-1; D possibly corresponds to TRBD1 (6 bases). CDR1 is SNHLY and CDR2 is FYNNEI in the germline V gene. CDR3 size: 14 residues. With 2 bases removed from V and 4 bases from J, the gap between germline ends came to 9 bases. The variable domain in full, with the rest retrieved from reference TRBV2 and TRBJ2-1, is EPEVTQTPSHQVTQMGQEVILRCVPISNHLYFYWYRQILGQKVEFLVSFYNNEISEKSEIFDDQFSVERPDGSNFTLKIRSTKLEDSAMYFCASSEQGLYNEQFFGPGTRLTVL.

This clonotype was detected ten times or more. The chain carries TRBV28 and TRBJ1-2, with D uncertain. The CDR3 runs 11 residues. Germline V gene sequence: CDR1 MDHEN, CDR2 SYDVKM. Trimming left V 6 bases short and J 4 bases short, with 6 bases between. The CDR3 loop reads CASRGSYGYTF. CDR3 nucleotides: TGTGCCAGCAGGGGTTCCTATGGCTACACCTTC.

This clonotype was seen repeatedly, ten times or more. The chain joins TRBV28 to TRBJ2-2, with 10 bases fitting TRBD2. Germline values: CDR1 MDHEN, CDR2 SYDVKM. This CDR3 region has 17 residues. The trim removed 5 bases at V and 2 bases at J, leaving 8 bases unmatched. CDR3: CASSQRTSGINTGELFF. The CDR3 DNA reads TGTGCCAGCAGTCAACGTACTAGCGGGATTAACACCGGGGAGCTGTTTTTT.

On this clonotype: A single base is all that separates this from a far larger clone, so a read error is likely. This CDR3 is missing its conserved last phenylalanine or tryptophan, likely due to a read error. The rearrangement links TRBV6-5 to TRBJ2-1; 16 nucleotides align to TRBD2. Judging by the DNA end, TRBJ2-5 fits better; the J call may be wrong. The germline V gene has CDR1 MNHEY and CDR2 SVGAGI. The CDR3 runs 20 residues. The CDR3 DNA reads TGTGCCAGCAGTTCACAGGGACTAGCGGGAGGGCCTTTGTATTCTGAGACCCAGTACTCC. It specifies CASSSQGLAGGPLYSETQYS.

The chain has TRBV15 and TRBJ2-6; D remains ambiguous. Trimming pared 2 bases from V and 0 bases from J, leaving 11 bases between. The CDR3 has 17 amino acids. CDR1 and CDR2 from the germline V gene are LNHNV and YYDKDF (reference sequence). The DNA for the CDR3 is TGTGCCACCAGCAGAATCGGTGGAAGCTCTGGGGCCAACGTCCTGACTTTC. Encoded protein: CATSRIGGSSGANVLTF.

The chain has TRBV6-1 and TRBJ2-7; D gene unclear. CDR1 MNHNS and CDR2 SASEGT come from the germline V gene. The CDR3 spans 14 residues. V lost 6 bases to trimming and J lost 5 bases, with 17 bases between them. CDR3 amino acids: CASSKTEYGDEQYF. The CDR3 bases are TGTGCCAGCAGCAAGACGGAATATGGCGACGAGCAGTACTTC.

This clonotype was counted ten times or more. The rearrangement uses TRBV2 and TRBJ2-7; D is undetermined. Trimming removed 4 bases from V and 3 bases from J, with 13 bases in between. The germline gives CDR1 SNHLY, CDR2 FYNNEI. The CDR3 extends over 14 amino acids. The CDR3 spells CASSVGGVDYEQYF. The DNA of the CDR3 is TGTGCCAGCAGTGTTGGTGGGGTAGACTACGAGCAGTACTTC. Using reference TRBV2 and TRBJ2-7 for the parts outside the CDR3, the full variable domain is EPEVTQTPSHQVTQMGQEVILRCVPISNHLYFYWYRQILGQKVEFLVSFYNNEISEKSEIFDDQFSVERPDGSNFTLKIRSTKLEDSAMYFCASSVGGVDYEQYFGPGTRLTVT.

This clonotype was recorded at least ten times. In nucleotides, the CDR3 is TGCAGTGCTAGCTGGGGGAACACTGAAGCTTTCTTT. Encoded protein: CSASWGNTEAFF. V gene TRBV20-1 combines with J gene TRBJ1-1; no clear D gene. The CDR3 extends over 12 amino acids. The germline V and J ends were trimmed by 3 bases and 1 base, with 6 bases remaining between them. Germline V gene sequence: CDR1 DFQATT, CDR2 SNEGSKA (reference sequence).

This rearrangement joins TRBV5-6 to TRBJ2-5, with D possibly TRBD2 on 6 matching bases. This CDR3 spans 15 amino acids. Trimming stripped 0 bases from V and 3 bases from J, with 12 bases between. The germline gives CDR1 SGHDT, CDR2 YYEEEE. The CDR3 region has the DNA TGTGCCAGCAGCTTGGCCATTGGCGGGAAAGAGACCCAGTACTTC. Residues: CASSLAIGGKETQYF.

A few counts support this clonotype. In nucleotides, the CDR3 is TGTGCCAGCAGCCCCGGGACTTGGGCGGATACGCAGTATTTT. Amino acids: CASSPGTWADTQYF. The genes are TRBV9 and TRBJ2-3, with D perhaps TRBD2 (6 bases). The CDR3 length is 14 residues. V was pared by 4 bases and J by 6 bases, with 15 bases between. Germline values: CDR1 SGDLS, CDR2 YYNGEE.

Many counts were recorded for this clonotype. V usage is TRBV13 and J usage is TRBJ2-1, with a weak D call TRBD2 (6 bases). CDR3 length equals 14 residues. From germline, CDR1 is PRHDT and CDR2 FYEKMQ (reference sequence). Trimming left V 5 bases short and J 7 bases short, with 15 bases between. The CDR3 DNA reads as TGTGCCAGCAGCCCGCGTCTAGGGAGGAATGAGCAGTTCTTC. Its protein is CASSPRLGRNEQFF.

Ten or more counts support this clonotype. The chain is built from TRBV5-1 and TRBJ1-6; D is perhaps TRBD1 (6 bases). The germline V gene encodes CDR1 SGHRS and CDR2 YFSETQ. V lost 5 bases and J 5 bases, leaving 14 bases between the germline ends. This CDR3 has 15 amino acids. The CDR3 sequence is CASSRNRANNSPLHF. The CDR3, as DNA: TGCGCCAGCAGTCGGAACAGGGCGAATAATTCACCCCTCCACTTT.

This sequence joins TRBV7-9 and TRBJ2-7, with D perhaps matching TRBD2 (6 bases). CDR3 length: 13 residues. Trimming shortened V by 6 bases and J by 3 bases, and 12 bases separated the two germline ends. CDR1 and CDR2 from the germline V gene are SEHNR and FQNEAQ (reference sequence). CDR3 bases: TGTGCCAGCAGGGGGGACTTGGGCTACGAGCAGTACTTC. Encoded protein: CASRGDLGYEQYF.

In this sample, this clonotype turned up many times. The chain has TRBV15 and TRBJ2-5; D gene ambiguous. The CDR3 is 15 residues long. Trimming removed 0 bases from V and 2 bases from J, with 10 bases in between. CDR1 LNHNV and CDR2 YYDKDF come from the germline V gene (reference sequence). CDR3 residues: CATSRDLGLQETQYF. In DNA, the CDR3 is TGTGCCACCAGCAGAGATCTGGGTTTACAAGAGACCCAGTACTTC.

The table lists this clonotype with a few counts. The chain is built from TRBV4-2 and TRBJ2-7; D not resolved. V lost 0 bases to trimming and J lost 9 bases, with 15 bases between them. This CDR3 region has 14 residues. Germline loops: CDR1 LGHNA, CDR2 YNFKEQ. The CDR3 nucleotides are TGTGCCAGCAGCCAAGACCCGCTGGGGTTTCCGCAGTACTTC. Its translation is CASSQDPLGFPQYF.